Sequencing of this TCR beta chain was carried out in a study of blood T cell repertoires in COVID-19. Study-level background: COVID-19 samples collected from the United States, Italy and Spain covered acute and convalescent phases. The cDNA or gDNA used as material had been derived from T cells, B-cell-depleted T cells, or PBMCs.

This CDR3 contains 13 residues. Germline-derived CDR1 and CDR2 are LNHDA and SQIVND (reference sequence). Trimming left V 3 bases short and J 7 bases short, with 10 bases between. As originally analysed: Amplification from reference gene primers served as the basis for estimated nucleated cell counts. TCRdb's copy holds only in-frame clones and misses some; the assay was immunoSEQ multiplex PCR. That table is the source of V, J and clone size, and D and trimming were worked out from the DNA. The sample has about 520,000 clones, 70% to 90% seen once. Material for sequencing was peripheral blood. The rearrangement uses TRBV19 and TRBJ2-1; D is uncertain. The receptor comes from a human donor in a cohort sampled during active COVID-19. The CDR3 is CASSMQRRNEQFF. The CDR3 region has the DNA TGTGCCAGTAGTATGCAGCGACGGAATGAGCAGTTCTTC.